The clone carrying this TCR beta chain appeared a single time. Its antigen is unknown. Preparation of TCR beta libraries was done by quantitative 5'-RACE with molecular barcodes. TCRdb ran MiXCR on the 5' RACE reads and lists one entry per CDR3 protein. The sample contains roughly 220,000 distinct CDR3 sequences, around 19% of which appear only once. The data were obtained in a study of CD8 T cells in ankylosing spondylitis. Germline values: CDR1 MNHEY, CDR2 SMNVEV (reference sequence). The V end was cut by 0 bases, the J end by 8 bases, with 8 bases between. There are 13 residues in the CDR3. Findings and limits, study-wide: With a CD8+ phenotype, disease-linked clones were relatively rare in peripheral blood. Past studies reported some motif variants in reactive arthritis synovial fluid and blood. Ankylosing spondylitis blood seemed to carry a telltale TCR beta motif made of fewer than 10 highly homologous variants.

The sequencing input was blood, either unsorted or a sorted T cell fraction (not recorded which). The genes are TRBV27 and TRBJ2-1; D not certain. This sequence originates from a male donor with ankylosing spondylitis. The CDR3 here is CASSLSSSHEQFF. CDR3 coding DNA: TGTGCCAGCAGTTTATCGTCCAGCCATGAGCAGTTCTTC.